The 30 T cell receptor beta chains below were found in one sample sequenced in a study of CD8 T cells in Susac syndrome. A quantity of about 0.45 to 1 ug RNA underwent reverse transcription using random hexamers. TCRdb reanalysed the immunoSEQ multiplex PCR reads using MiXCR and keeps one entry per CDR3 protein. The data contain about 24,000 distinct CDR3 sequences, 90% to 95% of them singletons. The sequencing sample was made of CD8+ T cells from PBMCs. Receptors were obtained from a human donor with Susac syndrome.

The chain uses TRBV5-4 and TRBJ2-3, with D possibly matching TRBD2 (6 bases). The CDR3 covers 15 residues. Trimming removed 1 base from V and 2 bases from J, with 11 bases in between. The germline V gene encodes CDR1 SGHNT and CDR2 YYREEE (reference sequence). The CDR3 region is CASSLSRRVTDTQYF. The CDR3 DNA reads TGTGCCAGCAGCTTGTCGAGGAGGGTCACAGATACGCAGTATTTT.

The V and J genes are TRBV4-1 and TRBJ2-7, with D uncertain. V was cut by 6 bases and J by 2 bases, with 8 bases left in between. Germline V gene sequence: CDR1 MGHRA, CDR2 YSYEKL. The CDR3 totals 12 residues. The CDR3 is CASRGLAYEQYF. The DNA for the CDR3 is TGCGCCAGCAGGGGATTGGCCTACGAGCAGTACTTC.

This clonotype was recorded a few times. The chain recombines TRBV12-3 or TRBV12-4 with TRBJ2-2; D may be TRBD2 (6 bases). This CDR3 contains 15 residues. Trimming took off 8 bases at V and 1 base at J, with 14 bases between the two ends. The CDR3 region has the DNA TGTGCCAGCTGGGGGGATACAGGGAACACCGGGGAGCTGTTTTTT. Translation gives CASWGDTGNTGELFF.

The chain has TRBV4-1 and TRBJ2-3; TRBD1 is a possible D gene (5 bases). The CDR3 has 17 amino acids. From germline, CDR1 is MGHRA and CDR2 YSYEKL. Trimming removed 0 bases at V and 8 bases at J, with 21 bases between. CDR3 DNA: TGCGCCAGCAGCCAAGATTTAGAGACAGCAGCCTCGGGTACGCAGTATTTT. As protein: CASSQDLETAASGTQYF.

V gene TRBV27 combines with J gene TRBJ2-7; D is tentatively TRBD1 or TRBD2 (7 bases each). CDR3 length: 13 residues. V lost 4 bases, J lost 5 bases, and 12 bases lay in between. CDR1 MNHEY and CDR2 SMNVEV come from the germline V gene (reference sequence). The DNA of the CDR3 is TGTGCCAGCAGTTCGACAGGGAGGGACGAGCAGTACTTC. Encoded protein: CASSSTGRDEQYF.

CDR3 sequence (DNA): TGTGCCAGCAGCCAAGGGAGTCAGCCCCAGCATTTT. This sequence encodes CASSQGSQPQHF. The V and J genes are TRBV3-1 and TRBJ1-5, with unresolved D. Germline CDR1 LGHDT, CDR2 YNNKEL (reference sequence). There are 12 residues in the CDR3. Trimming removed 1 base from V and 6 bases from J, with 4 bases in between. The variable domain in full, with the rest retrieved from reference TRBV3-1 and TRBJ1-5, is DTAVSQTPKYLVTQMGNDKSIKCEQNLGHDTMYWYKQDSKKFLKIMFSYNNKELIINETVPNRFSPKSPDKAHLNLHINSLELGDSAVYFCASSQGSQPQHFGDGTRLSIL.

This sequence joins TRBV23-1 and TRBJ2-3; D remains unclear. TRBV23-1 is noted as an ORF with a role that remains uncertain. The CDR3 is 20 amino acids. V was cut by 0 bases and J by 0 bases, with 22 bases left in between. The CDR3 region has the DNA TGCGCCAGCAGTCAATCCACCCCCGGCGACAATGAACCAAGCACAGATACGCAGTATTTT. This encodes CASSQSTPGDNEPSTDTQYF.

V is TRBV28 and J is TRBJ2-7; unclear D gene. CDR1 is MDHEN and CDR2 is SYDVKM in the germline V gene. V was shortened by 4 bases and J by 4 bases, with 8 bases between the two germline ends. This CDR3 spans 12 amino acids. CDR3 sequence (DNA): TGTGCCAGCAGTTCGAGGAGATACGAGCAGTACTTC. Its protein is CASSSRRYEQYF.

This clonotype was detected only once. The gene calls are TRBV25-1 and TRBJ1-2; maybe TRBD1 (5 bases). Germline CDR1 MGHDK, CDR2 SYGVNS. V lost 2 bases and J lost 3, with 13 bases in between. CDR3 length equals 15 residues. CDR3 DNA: TGTGCCAGCAGTGAAAGGAACGGCAGGGACTATGGCTACACCTTC. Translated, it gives CASSERNGRDYGYTF.

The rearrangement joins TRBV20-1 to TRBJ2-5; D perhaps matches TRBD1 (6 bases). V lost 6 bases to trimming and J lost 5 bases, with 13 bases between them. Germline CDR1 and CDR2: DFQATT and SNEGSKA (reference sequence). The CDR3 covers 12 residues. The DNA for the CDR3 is TGCAGTGCCGTTCTCAGGGGTGAGACCCAGTACTTC. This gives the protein CSAVLRGETQYF.

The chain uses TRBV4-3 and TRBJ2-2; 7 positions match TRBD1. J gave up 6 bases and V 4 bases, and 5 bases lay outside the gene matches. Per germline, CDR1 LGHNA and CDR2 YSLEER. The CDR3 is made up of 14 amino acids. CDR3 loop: CASSPGTAAGELFF. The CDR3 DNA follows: TGCGCCAGCAGCCCCGGGACAGCCGCCGGGGAGCTGTTTTTT.

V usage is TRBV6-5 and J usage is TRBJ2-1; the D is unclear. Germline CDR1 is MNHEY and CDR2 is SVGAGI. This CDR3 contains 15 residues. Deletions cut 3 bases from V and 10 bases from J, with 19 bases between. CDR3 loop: CASSYISATLVEQFF. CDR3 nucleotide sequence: TGTGCCAGCAGTTATATCAGCGCTACGCTGGTAGAGCAGTTCTTC.

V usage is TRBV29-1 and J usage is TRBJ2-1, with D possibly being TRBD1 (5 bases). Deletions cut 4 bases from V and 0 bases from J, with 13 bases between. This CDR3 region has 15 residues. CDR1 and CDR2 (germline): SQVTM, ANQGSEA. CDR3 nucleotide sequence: TGCAGCGTTGTTACAGGCATTAGCTCCTACAATGAGCAGTTCTTC. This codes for CSVVTGISSYNEQFF.

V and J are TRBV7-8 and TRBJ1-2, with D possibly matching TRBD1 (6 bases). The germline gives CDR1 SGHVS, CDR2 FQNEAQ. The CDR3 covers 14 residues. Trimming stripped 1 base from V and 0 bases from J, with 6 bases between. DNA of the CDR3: TGTGCCAGCAGCTTAGGACAGGCTAACTATGGCTACACCTTC. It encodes CASSLGQANYGYTF.

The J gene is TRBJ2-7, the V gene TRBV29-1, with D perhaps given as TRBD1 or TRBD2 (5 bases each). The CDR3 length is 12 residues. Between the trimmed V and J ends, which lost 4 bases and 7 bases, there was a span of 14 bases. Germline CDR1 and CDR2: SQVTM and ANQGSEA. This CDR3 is CSVVDGAGEQYF. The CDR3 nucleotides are TGCAGCGTTGTTGACGGGGCCGGGGAGCAGTACTTC.

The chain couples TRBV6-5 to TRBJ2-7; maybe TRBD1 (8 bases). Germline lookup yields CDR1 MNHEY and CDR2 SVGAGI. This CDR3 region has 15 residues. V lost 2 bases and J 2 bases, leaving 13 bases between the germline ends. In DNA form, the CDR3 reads TGTGCCAGCAGTTACGGACAGGGAGGGACCTACGAGCAGTACTTC. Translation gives CASSYGQGGTYEQYF.

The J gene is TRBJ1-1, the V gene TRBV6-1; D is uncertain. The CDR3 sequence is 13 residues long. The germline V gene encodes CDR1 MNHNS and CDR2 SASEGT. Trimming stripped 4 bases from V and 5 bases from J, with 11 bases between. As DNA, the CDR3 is TGTGCCAGCAGTGCCAGGCCTCCAACTGAAGCTTTCTTT. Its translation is CASSARPPTEAFF.

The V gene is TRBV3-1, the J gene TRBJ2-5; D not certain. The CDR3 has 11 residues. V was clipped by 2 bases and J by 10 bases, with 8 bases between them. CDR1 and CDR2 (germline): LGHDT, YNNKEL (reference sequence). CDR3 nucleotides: TGTGCCAGCAGCCAACCGGTGGGCCAGTACTTC. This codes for CASSQPVGQYF.

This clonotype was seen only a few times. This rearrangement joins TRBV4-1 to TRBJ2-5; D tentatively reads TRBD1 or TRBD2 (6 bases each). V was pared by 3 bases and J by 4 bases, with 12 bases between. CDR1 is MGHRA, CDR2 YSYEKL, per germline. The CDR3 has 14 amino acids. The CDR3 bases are TGCGCCAGCAGCCAGGGGGGCCGGGGAGAGACCCAGTACTTC. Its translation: CASSQGGRGETQYF.

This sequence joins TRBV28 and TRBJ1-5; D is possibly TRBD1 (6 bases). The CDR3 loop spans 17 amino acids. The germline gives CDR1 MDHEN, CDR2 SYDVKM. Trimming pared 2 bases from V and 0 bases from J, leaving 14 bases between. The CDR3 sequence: CASSLIGGGNSNQPQHF. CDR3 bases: TGTGCCAGCAGTTTAATAGGGGGTGGCAATAGCAATCAGCCCCAGCATTTT. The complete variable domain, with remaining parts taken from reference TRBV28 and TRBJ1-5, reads DVKVTQSSRYLVKRTGEKVFLECVQDMDHENMFWYRQDPGLGLRLIYFSYDVKMKEKGDIPEGYSVSREKKERFSLILESASTNQTSMYLCASSLIGGGNSNQPQHFGDGTRLSIL.

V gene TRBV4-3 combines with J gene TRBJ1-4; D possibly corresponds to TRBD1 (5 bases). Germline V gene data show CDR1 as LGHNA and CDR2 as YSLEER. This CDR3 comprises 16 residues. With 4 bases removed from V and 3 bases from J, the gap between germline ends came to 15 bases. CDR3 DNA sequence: TGCGCCAGCAGCCCTACCGTGAGGGGAGCTAATGAAAAACTGTTTTTT. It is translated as CASSPTVRGANEKLFF.

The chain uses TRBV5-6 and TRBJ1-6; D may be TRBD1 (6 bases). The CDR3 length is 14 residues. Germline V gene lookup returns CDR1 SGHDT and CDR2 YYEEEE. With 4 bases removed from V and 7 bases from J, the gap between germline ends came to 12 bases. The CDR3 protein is CASSHRVSNSPLHF. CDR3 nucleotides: TGTGCCAGCAGCCACAGGGTGAGCAATTCACCCCTCCACTTT.

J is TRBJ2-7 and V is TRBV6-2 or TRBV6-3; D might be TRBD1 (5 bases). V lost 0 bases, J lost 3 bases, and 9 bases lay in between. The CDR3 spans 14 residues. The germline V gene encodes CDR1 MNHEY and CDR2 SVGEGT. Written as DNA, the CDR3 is TGTGCCAGCAGTTACTCGGACACCCTCTACGAGCAGTACTTC. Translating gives CASSYSDTLYEQYF.

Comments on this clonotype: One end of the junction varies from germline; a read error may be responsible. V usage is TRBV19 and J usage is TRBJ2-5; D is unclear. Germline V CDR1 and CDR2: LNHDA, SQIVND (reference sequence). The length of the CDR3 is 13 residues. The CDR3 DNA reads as TGTGCCAGTAGTGCTGCCCAACAAGAGGCCCAGTACTTC. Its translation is CASSAAQQEAQYF.

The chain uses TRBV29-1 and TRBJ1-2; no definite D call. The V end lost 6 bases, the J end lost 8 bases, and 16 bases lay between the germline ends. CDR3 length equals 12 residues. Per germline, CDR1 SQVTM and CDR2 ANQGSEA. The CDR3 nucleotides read TGCAGCGTCGATGATTGGCCGGGGGGCTACACCTTC. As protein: CSVDDWPGGYTF. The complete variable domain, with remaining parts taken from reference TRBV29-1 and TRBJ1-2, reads SAVISQKPSRDICQRGTSLTIQCQVDSQVTMMFWYRQQPGQSLTLIATANQGSEATYESGFVIDKFPISRPNLTFSTLTVSNMSPEDSSIYLCSVDDWPGGYTFGSGTRLTVV.

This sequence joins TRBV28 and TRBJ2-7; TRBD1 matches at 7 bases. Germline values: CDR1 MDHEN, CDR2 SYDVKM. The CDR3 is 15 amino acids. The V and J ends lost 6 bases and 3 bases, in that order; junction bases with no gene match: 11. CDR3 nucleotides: TGTGCCAGCAGCAGTACCGGGACAGTAGACTACGAGCAGTACTTC. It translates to CASSSTGTVDYEQYF.

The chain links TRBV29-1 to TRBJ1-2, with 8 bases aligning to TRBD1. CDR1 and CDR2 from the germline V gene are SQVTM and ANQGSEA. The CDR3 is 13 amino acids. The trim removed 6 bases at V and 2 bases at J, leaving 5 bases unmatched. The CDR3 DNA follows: TGCAGCGTCGAGACAGGGGTGAACTATGGCTACACCTTC. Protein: CSVETGVNYGYTF.

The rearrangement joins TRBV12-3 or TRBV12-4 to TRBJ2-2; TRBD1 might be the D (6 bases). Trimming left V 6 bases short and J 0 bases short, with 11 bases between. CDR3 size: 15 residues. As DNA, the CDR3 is TGTGCCAGCAGGCCGGGACAAGCGAACACCGGGGAGCTGTTTTTT. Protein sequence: CASRPGQANTGELFF.

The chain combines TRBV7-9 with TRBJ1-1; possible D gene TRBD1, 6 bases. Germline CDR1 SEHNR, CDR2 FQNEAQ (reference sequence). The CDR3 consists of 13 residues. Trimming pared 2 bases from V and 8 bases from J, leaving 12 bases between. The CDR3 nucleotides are TGTGCCAGCAGCTTACATTCGACAGGAGAAGCTTTCTTT. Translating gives CASSLHSTGEAFF.

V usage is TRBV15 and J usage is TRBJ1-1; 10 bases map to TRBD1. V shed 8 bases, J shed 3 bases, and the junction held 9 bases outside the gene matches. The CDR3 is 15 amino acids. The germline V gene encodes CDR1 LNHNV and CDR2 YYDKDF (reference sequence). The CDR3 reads CATRSTGTGDTEAFF. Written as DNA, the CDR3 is TGTGCCACCCGGTCGACCGGGACAGGGGACACTGAAGCTTTCTTT. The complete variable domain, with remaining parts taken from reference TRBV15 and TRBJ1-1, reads DAMVIQNPRYQVTQFGKPVTLSCSQTLNHNVMYWYQQKSSQAPKLLFHYYDKDFNNEADTPDNFQSRRPNTSFCFLDIRSPGLGDTAMYLCATRSTGTGDTEAFFGQGTRLTVV.